A selection of T cell receptor beta chains follows, all from one sample in a study of blood T cells in healthy people across ages. In TCRdb, the 5' RACE reads were re-called with MiXCR into one record per CDR3 protein. The data contain just over 1 million distinct CDR3 sequences, over 35% of them singletons. The sequencing sample was made of blood. The receptor set was obtained from a woman aged 55-70 years in good health. CDR3s include the opening cysteine and the closing phenylalanine or tryptophan.

TRBV6-5	TRBJ2-1	CASSYLFSRQVEGYNEQFF
TRBV11-2	TRBJ1-1	CASSLDRRDLTEAFF
TRBV30	TRBJ2-6	CASRRPGANVLTF
TRBV29-1	TRBJ2-1	CSVEIGSPRYNEQFF
TRBV5-1	TRBJ1-2	CASSFSIDYGYTF
TRBV2	TRBJ1-5	CASSGWGRDQPQHF
TRBV6-2/TRBV6-3	-	CASSIGASGRRRETQYF
TRBV25-1	TRBJ2-5	CASSELIGGETQYF
TRBV3-1	TRBJ2-1	CASSPPESISLYNEQFF
TRBV28	TRBJ2-6	CASSLFGGWVDLSGANVLTF
TRBV20-1	TRBJ1-2	CSARDRGFYGYTF
TRBV29-1	TRBJ2-7	CSVSPGATGEQYF
TRBV9	TRBJ2-1	CASSVTQGDRYNEQFF
TRBV27	TRBJ2-1	CASAGTRQFF
TRBV7-2	TRBJ2-7	CASSLVAGLSYEQYF
TRBV19	TRBJ2-5	CASKPGQEEETQYF
TRBV29-1	TRBJ1-2	CSVDQGSYGYTF
TRBV30	TRBJ2-5	CAWSSGRSGSGRYQETQYF
TRBV11-1	TRBJ2-1	CASSFHYYNEQFF
TRBV18	TRBJ2-1	CASSPGTSGHSEQFF
TRBV28	TRBJ2-3	CATAREGGSDTQYF
TRBV7-3	TRBJ1-2	CASSPRPFDTEPYGYTF
TRBV28	TRBJ2-7	CASSPRGGLSSYEQYF
TRBV24-1	TRBJ2-3	CATSAGPDTQYF
TRBV9	TRBJ2-1	CASSLVPIGSGSSYNEQFF
TRBV9	TRBJ2-7	CASSVSLDNEQYF
TRBV12-3/TRBV12-4	TRBJ2-7	CASRRAGVNEQYF
TRBV7-8	TRBJ2-7	CASSVARASYEQYF
TRBV27	TRBJ1-4	CASSYSGKLFF
TRBV29-1	TRBJ2-1	CSTPGTGYNEQFF
TRBV28	TRBJ2-3	CASSLDWAASTDTQYF
TRBV5-4	TRBJ2-7	CASSRGQARSYEQYF
TRBV7-2	-	CASSHLGSEQYF
TRBV4-1	TRBJ2-2	CASSQFLLANTGELFF
TRBV2	TRBJ2-3	CASSRTGGNTQYF
TRBV9	TRBJ2-1	CASSGTGGRGNEQFF
TRBV4-1	TRBJ2-1	CASSRLPSAYNEQFF
TRBV5-1	TRBJ1-2	CASSFDGTLDGYTF
TRBV5-1	TRBJ2-3	CASSLGSGPRDTQYF
TRBV20-1	TRBJ2-5	CSASHLRTSGIKETQYF
TRBV20-1	-	CSAGTSGEETQFF
TRBV20-1	TRBJ1-6	CSASRERGHSPLHF
TRBV4-1	TRBJ2-3	CASSQGLGSTDTQYF
TRBV24-1	TRBJ1-2	CATSDLDTTYGYTF
TRBV2	TRBJ2-3	CASSARRGTQYF
TRBV5-1	TRBJ1-6	CASSLDTGGSPLHF
TRBV28	-	CAGSAHYEQYF
TRBV4-1	TRBJ1-1	CASSRPSTEAFF
TRBV11-2	TRBJ2-3	CASSLPGLARRTDTQYF
TRBV20-1	TRBJ2-5	CSASNSAGGQETQYF
TRBV20-1	TRBJ1-6	CSAGPRDGVGSPLHF
TRBV6-1	TRBJ2-7	CASSEAPEVSYEQYF
TRBV20-1	TRBJ2-1	CSATPSRFYNEQFF
TRBV20-1	TRBJ2-3	CSARVDQIDTQYF
TRBV7-2	TRBJ2-6	CASSPFRLGANVLTF
TRBV3-1	TRBJ1-2	CASSPGQGKFSYGYTF
TRBV18	TRBJ2-6	CASSLDPLSISGANVLTF
TRBV20-1	TRBJ2-1	CSARRGLVASYNEQFF
TRBV28	TRBJ1-5	CASSFEQPQHF